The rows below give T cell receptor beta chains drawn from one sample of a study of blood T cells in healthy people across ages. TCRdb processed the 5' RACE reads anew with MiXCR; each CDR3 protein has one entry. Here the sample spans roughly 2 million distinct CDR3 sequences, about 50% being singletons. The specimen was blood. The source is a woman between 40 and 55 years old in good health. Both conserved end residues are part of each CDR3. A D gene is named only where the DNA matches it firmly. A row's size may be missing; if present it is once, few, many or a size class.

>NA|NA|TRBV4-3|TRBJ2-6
CASSQEWGRASSGANVLTF
TGCGCCAGCAGCCAAGAGTGGGGCAGGGCGAGTTCTGGGGCCAACGTCCTGACTTTC
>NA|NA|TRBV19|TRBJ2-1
CASSIKGNEQFF
TGTGCCAGTAGTATTAAGGGAAATGAGCAGTTCTTC
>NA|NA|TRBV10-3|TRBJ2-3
CAISESNVDSDTQYF
TGTGCCATCAGTGAGTCGAATGTGGATTCAGATACGCAGTATTTT
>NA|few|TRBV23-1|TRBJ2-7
CASSQRGVTRAVYEQYF
TGCGCCAGCAGTCAAAGAGGGGTTACCCGGGCCGTCTACGAGCAGTACTTC
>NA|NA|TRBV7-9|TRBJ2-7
CASSSQVRGSYEQYF
TGTGCCAGCAGCTCGCAGGTCCGGGGATCCTACGAGCAGTACTTC
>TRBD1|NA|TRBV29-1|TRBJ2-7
CSVAGTGAGEQYF
TGCAGCGTGGCCGGGACAGGGGCAGGGGAGCAGTACTTC
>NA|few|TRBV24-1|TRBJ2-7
CATSSPESYEQYF
TGTGCCACCAGTTCACCCGAATCCTACGAGCAGTACTTC
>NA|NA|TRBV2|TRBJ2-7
CASKQQGPSYEQYF
TGTGCCAGCAAACAACAGGGACCCTCCTACGAGCAGTACTTC
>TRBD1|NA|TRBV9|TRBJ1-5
CASSLTGTEGPNQPQHF
TGTGCCAGCAGTTTGACCGGGACAGAGGGACCCAATCAGCCCCAGCATTTT
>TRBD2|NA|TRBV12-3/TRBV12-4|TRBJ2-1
CASSPPRRGGQNEQFF
TGTGCCAGCAGTCCCCCCCGGCGGGGGGGCCAAAATGAGCAGTTCTTC
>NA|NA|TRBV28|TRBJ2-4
CASRELAKNIQYF
TGTGCCAGCAGGGAACTTGCCAAAAACATTCAGTACTTC
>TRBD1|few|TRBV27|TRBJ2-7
CASSLWRRQGSYEQYF
TGTGCCAGCAGTTTATGGAGGAGACAGGGATCCTACGAGCAGTACTTC
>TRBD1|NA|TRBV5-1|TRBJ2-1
CASSLTGTGGFNEQFF
TGCGCCAGCAGCTTAACCGGGACAGGGGGCTTCAATGAGCAGTTCTTC
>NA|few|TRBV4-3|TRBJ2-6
CASSQGSTGSASGANVLTF
TGCGCCAGCAGCCAAGGCAGTACGGGGTCGGCATCTGGGGCCAACGTCCTGACTTTC
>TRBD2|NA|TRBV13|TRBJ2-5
CASSLARTSLETQYF
TGTGCCAGCAGCTTAGCCAGGACTAGCCTAGAGACCCAGTACTTC
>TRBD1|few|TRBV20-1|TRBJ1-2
CSAGDRGVWGYTF
TGCAGTGCAGGGGACAGGGGAGTTTGGGGCTACACCTTC
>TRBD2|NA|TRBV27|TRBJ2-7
CASSPMTSGALNEQYF
TGTGCCAGCAGCCCGATGACTAGCGGGGCCCTAAATGAGCAGTACTTC
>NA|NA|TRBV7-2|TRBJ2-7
CASSLGTPGAYEQYF
TGTGCCAGCAGCCTGGGGACGCCAGGGGCCTACGAGCAGTACTTC
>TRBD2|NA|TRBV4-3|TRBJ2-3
CASSRQRGSGSTDTQYF
TGCGCCAGCAGCCGGCAGCGGGGTAGCGGGAGCACAGATACGCAGTATTTT
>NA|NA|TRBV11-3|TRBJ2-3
CASSGGAGRGTDTQYF
TGTGCCAGCAGCGGGGGCGCGGGACGCGGCACAGATACGCAGTATTTT
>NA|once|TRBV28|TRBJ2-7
CASRQPPRYEQYF
TGTGCCAGCAGGCAACCGCCCAGATACGAGCAGTACTTC
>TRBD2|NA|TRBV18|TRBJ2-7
CASAREGTYEQYF
TGTGCCAGCGCACGGGAGGGGACCTACGAGCAGTACTTC
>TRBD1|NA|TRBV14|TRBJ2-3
CASSGTGDWNTQYF
TGTGCCAGCAGCGGGACAGGGGATTGGAATACGCAGTATTTT
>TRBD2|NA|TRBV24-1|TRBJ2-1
CATSDFKRGDNNEQFF
TGTGCCACCAGTGATTTCAAGCGGGGGGACAACAATGAGCAGTTCTTC
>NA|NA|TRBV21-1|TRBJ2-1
CASSKSTAGDPINEQFF
TGTGCCAGCAGCAAATCGACAGCGGGGGACCCGATTAATGAGCAGTTCTTC
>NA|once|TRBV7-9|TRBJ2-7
CASSSRQIGSYEQYF
TGTGCCAGCAGCTCTCGACAGATTGGCTCCTACGAGCAGTACTTC
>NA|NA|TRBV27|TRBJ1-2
CASSVRGAIGYTF
TGTGCCAGCAGTGTAAGGGGAGCGATTGGCTACACCTTC
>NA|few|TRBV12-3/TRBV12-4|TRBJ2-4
CASSTGINIQYF
TGTGCCAGCTCAACAGGGATAAACATTCAGTACTTC
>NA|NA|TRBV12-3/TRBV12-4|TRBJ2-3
CASSILAAGTQYF
TGTGCCAGCAGTATACTAGCAGCTGGTACGCAGTATTTT
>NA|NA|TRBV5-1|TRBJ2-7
CASSCQFVDVSYEQYF
TGCGCCAGCAGCTGTCAATTCGTGGACGTATCCTACGAGCAGTACTTC
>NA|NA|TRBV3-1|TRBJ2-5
CASSQLSTETQYF
TGTGCCAGCAGCCAGTTATCTACCGAGACCCAGTACTTC
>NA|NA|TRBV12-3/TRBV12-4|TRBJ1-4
CASSSTIGPTNEKLFF
TGTGCCAGCAGTTCCACGATTGGGCCAACTAATGAAAAACTGTTTTTT
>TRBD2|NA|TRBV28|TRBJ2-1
CASSLPGTSIREQFF
TGTGCCAGCAGTCTTCCGGGGACTAGCATTCGAGAGCAGTTCTTC
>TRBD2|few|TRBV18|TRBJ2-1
CASSQPGLRNNEQFF
TGTGCCAGCTCACAACCGGGACTACGTAACAATGAGCAGTTCTTC
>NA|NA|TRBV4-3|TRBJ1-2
CASSQDHTTGYTF
TGCGCCAGCAGCCAGGATCACACCACTGGCTACACCTTC
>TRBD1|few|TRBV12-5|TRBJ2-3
CASGLGQGKSDTQYF
TGTGCTAGTGGACTCGGACAGGGCAAGTCAGATACGCAGTATTTT
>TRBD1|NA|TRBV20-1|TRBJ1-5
CSASQGVQPQHF
TGCAGTGCTTCACAGGGGGTTCAGCCCCAGCATTTT
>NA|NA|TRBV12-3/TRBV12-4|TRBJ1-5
CASSTYRDVGQPQHF
TGTGCCAGCAGTACCTACAGGGACGTGGGACAGCCCCAGCATTTT
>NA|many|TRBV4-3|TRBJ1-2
CASSQEVEGIGGYTF
TGCGCCAGCAGCCAAGAGGTGGAGGGGATAGGGGGCTACACCTTC
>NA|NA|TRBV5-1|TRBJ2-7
CASSLATGQTYEQYF
TGCGCCAGCAGCTTGGCAACAGGGCAAACCTACGAGCAGTACTTC
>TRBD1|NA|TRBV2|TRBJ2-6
CASSEAGTGNPGANVLTF
TGTGCCAGCAGTGAAGCCGGGACAGGGAACCCTGGGGCCAACGTCCTGACTTTC
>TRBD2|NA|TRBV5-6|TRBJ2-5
CASSLALSSGGRETQYF
TGTGCCAGCAGCTTGGCCCTCAGTAGCGGGGGCCGGGAGACCCAGTACTTC
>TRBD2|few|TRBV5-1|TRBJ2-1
CASSPRLAGEGYNEQFF
TGCGCCAGCAGCCCGCGGCTAGCGGGGGAAGGGTACAATGAGCAGTTCTTC
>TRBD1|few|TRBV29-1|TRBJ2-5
CSATRTGTGGHETQYF
TGCAGCGCGACCAGAACCGGGACAGGGGGCCATGAGACCCAGTACTTC
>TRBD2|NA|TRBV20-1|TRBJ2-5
CSARDPGEGAQYF
TGCAGTGCTAGAGATCCCGGGGAGGGAGCGCAGTACTTC
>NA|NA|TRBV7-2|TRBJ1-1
CASSLVFSGLNTEAFF
TGTGCCAGCAGCTTAGTATTCAGTGGGTTGAACACTGAAGCTTTCTTT
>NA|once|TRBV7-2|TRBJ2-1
CASSLGGTFSYNEQFF
TGTGCCAGCAGCTTAGGAGGGACCTTCTCCTACAATGAGCAGTTCTTC
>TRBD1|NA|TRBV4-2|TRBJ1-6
CASTLESGQGGSPLHF
TGTGCCAGCACACTAGAATCTGGACAGGGAGGTTCACCCCTCCACTTT
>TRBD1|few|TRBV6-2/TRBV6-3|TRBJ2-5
CATETGTKTQYF
TGTGCCACAGAGACAGGGACGAAGACCCAGTACTTC
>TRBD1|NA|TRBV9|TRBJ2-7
CASSARQGPSYEQYF
TGTGCCAGCAGCGCGAGACAGGGACCATCCTACGAGCAGTACTTC
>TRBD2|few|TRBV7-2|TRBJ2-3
CASSGITGTSGGHTDTQYF
TGTGCCAGCAGCGGGATAACTGGGACTAGCGGGGGCCACACAGATACGCAGTATTTT
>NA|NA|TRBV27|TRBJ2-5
CASSLRTPERETQYF
TGTGCCAGCAGTTTACGGACTCCTGAGCGGGAGACCCAGTACTTC
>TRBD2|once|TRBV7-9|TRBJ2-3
CASSPPWTSGGADTQYF
TGTGCCAGCAGCCCACCATGGACTAGCGGGGGCGCAGATACGCAGTATTTT
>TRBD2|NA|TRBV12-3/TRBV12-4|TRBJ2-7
CASSPQKPSTSGGGERSYNEQYF
TGTGCCAGCAGTCCTCAGAAACCCTCCACTAGCGGGGGGGGTGAAAGATCCTACAATGAGCAGTACTTC
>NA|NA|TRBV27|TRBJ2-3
CASSLDSSLTDTQYF
TGTGCCAGCAGTTTGGACAGCTCACTCACAGATACGCAGTATTTT
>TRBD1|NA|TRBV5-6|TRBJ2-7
CASRYRGLYNEQYF
TGTGCCAGCAGATACAGGGGGCTTTACAACGAGCAGTACTTC